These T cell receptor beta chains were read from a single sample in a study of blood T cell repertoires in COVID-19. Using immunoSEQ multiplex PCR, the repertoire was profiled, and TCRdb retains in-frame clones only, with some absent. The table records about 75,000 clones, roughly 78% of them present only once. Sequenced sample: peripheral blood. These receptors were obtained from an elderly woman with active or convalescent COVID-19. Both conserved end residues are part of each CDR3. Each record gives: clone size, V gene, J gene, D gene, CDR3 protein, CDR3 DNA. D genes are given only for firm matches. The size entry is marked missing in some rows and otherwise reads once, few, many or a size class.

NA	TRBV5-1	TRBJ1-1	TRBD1	CASSFIRDRDLNTEAFF	TGCGCCAGCAGCTTTATCCGGGACAGGGACCTGAACACTGAAGCTTTCTTT
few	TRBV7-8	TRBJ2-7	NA	CASSLLGVTGFDEQYF	TGTGCCAGCAGCTTACTAGGTGTTACAGGGTTCGACGAGCAGTACTTC
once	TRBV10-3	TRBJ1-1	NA	CAISESGVRGTGAFF	TGTGCCATCAGTGAGTCGGGCGTGCGCGGGACCGGAGCTTTCTTT
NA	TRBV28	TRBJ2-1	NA	CASSLSGGQYNEQFF	TGTGCCAGCAGTTTATCTGGGGGCCAATACAATGAGCAGTTCTTC
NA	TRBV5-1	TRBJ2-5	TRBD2	CASSDGTSGGVQETQYF	TGCGCCAGCAGCGACGGGACTAGCGGGGGAGTACAAGAGACCCAGTACTTC
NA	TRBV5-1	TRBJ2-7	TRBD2	CASSSMGSGSTFEQYF	TGCGCCAGCAGCTCGATGGGTAGCGGGAGTACGTTCGAGCAGTACTTC
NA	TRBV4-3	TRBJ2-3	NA	CASSQGQAITDTQYF	TGCGCCAGCAGCCAAGGACAGGCTATCACAGATACGCAGTATTTT
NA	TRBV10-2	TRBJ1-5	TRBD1	CATVTGNGNQPQHF	TGCGCCACCGTGACAGGGAACGGCAATCAGCCCCAGCATTTT
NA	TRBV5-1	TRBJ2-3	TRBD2	CASSFGGDTGGLSTDTQYF	TGCGCCAGCAGCTTCGGCGGGGATACGGGAGGGCTGAGCACAGATACGCAGTATTTT
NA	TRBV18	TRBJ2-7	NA	CASSPSQIGLWYEQYF	TGTGCCAGCTCACCATCACAGATAGGACTCTGGTACGAGCAGTACTTC
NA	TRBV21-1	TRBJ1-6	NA	CASSKVGTGATNSPLHF	NA
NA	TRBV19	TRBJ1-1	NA	CASSKTVNTEAFF	TGTGCCAGTAGTAAGACAGTGAACACTGAAGCTTTCTTT
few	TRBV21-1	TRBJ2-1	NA	CASVGLAGFYNEQFF	TGTGCCAGCGTGGGACTAGCGGGATTCTACAATGAGCAGTTCTTC
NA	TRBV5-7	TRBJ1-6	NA	CASLYALVGFANSPLHF	TGTGCCAGCCTCTATGCGTTAGTTGGTTTCGCTAATTCACCCCTCCACTTT
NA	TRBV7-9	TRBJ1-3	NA	CASSQTGSRDTIYF	TGTGCCAGCAGCCAAACAGGGTCTAGAGACACCATATATTTT
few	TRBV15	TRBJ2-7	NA	CATSRDRSAAEQYF	TGTGCCACCAGCAGAGATAGGAGCGCAGCCGAGCAGTACTTC
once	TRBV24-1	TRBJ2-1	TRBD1	CATSGTGTGGIYNEQFF	TGTGCCACCAGTGGCACCGGGACAGGGGGCATATACAATGAGCAGTTCTTC
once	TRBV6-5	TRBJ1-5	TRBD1	CASSLGQGNQPQHF	TGTGCCAGCAGTTTGGGACAGGGCAATCAGCCCCAGCATTTT
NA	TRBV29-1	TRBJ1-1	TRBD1	CSVGDRGYTEAFF	TGCAGCGTTGGGGACAGGGGGTACACTGAAGCTTTCTTT
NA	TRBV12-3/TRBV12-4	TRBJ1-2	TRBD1	CASSPGTGDGYTF	TGTGCCAGCAGCCCAGGGACAGGGGACGGCTACACCTTC
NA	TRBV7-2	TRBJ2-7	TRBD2	CASSPQPRTSGRAYEQYF	TGTGCCAGCAGCCCACAGCCCAGAACTAGCGGGAGGGCCTACGAGCAGTACTTC
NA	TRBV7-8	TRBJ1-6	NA	CASRSTGTFSNSPLHF	TGTGCCAGCAGGTCAACCGGGACTTTCTCTAATTCACCCCTCCACTTT
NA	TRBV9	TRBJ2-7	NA	CASSSQAGRTYEQYF	TGTGCCAGCAGCTCCCAGGCGGGACGAACCTACGAGCAGTACTTC
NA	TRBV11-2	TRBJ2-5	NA	CASTIALGGETQYF	TGTGCCAGCACCATAGCATTGGGGGGAGAGACCCAGTACTTC
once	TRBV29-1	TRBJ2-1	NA	CSVVPGDNKGEQFF	TGCAGCGTTGTCCCAGGGGATAATAAGGGTGAGCAGTTCTTC
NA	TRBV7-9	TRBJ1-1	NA	CASSFLPGTWVMNTEAFF	TGTGCCAGCAGCTTCCTACCGGGGACATGGGTGATGAACACTGAAGCTTTCTTT
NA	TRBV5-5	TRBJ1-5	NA	CASSPDGGRYQPQHF	TGTGCCAGCAGCCCCGACGGGGGGCGGTATCAGCCCCAGCATTTT
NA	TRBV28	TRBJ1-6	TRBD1	CASGGTGGISPLHF	TGTGCCAGCGGGGGGACAGGGGGCATTTCACCCCTCCACTTT
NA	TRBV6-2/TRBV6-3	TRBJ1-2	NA	CASSRVRQANYGYTF	TGTGCCAGCAGTCGAGTCAGACAAGCAAACTATGGCTACACCTTC
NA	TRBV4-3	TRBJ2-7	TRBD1	CASSQGGQGRQYF	TGCGCCAGCAGCCAAGGGGGACAGGGAAGACAGTACTTC
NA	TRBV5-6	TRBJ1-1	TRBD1	CASRQTGGGTEAFF	TGTGCCAGCAGACAAACAGGGGGCGGCACTGAAGCTTTCTTT
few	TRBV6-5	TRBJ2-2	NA	CASSRTAANTGELFF	TGTGCCAGCAGTCGGACTGCCGCGAACACCGGGGAGCTGTTTTTT
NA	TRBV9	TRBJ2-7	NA	CASSPPWTGSYEQYF	TGTGCCAGCAGCCCGCCCTGGACGGGATCCTACGAGCAGTACTTC
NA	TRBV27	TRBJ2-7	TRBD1	CASSGTGDYEQYF	TGTGCCAGCAGCGGGACAGGGGACTACGAGCAGTACTTC
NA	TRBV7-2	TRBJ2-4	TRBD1	CASSKTGTYDIQYF	TGTGCCAGCAGCAAGACAGGGACGTATGACATTCAGTACTTC
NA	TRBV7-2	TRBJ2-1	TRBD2	CASSPRVTSGGNEQFF	TGTGCCAGCAGCCCACGGGTGACTAGCGGGGGTAATGAGCAGTTCTTC
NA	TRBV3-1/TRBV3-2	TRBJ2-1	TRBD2	CASSQVGTSGWKNEQFF	TGTGCCAGCAGCCAAGTGGGGACTAGCGGGTGGAAGAATGAGCAGTTCTTC
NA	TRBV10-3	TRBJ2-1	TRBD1	CAISERGQNNEQFF	TGTGCCATCAGTGAGAGGGGACAGAACAATGAGCAGTTCTTC
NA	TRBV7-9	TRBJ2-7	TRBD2	CASSIVSGSNYEQYF	TGTGCCAGCAGCATAGTCAGCGGGAGTAATTACGAGCAGTACTTC
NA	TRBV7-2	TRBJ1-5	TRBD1	CASSFTGGGQPQHF	TGTGCCAGCAGCTTTACAGGGGGGGGGCAGCCCCAGCATTTT